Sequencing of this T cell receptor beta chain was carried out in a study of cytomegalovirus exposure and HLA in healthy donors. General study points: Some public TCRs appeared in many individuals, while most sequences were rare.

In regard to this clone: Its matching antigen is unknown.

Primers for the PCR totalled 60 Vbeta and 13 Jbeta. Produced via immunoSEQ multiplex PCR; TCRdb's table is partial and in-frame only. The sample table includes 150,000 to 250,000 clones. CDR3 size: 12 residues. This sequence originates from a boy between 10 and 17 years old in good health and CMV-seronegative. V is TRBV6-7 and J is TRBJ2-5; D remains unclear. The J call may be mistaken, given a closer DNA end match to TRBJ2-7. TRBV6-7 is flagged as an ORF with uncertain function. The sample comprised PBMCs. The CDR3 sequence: CASSYPDYEQYF. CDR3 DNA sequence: TGTGCCAGCAGTTACCCGGACTACGAGCAGTACTTC.